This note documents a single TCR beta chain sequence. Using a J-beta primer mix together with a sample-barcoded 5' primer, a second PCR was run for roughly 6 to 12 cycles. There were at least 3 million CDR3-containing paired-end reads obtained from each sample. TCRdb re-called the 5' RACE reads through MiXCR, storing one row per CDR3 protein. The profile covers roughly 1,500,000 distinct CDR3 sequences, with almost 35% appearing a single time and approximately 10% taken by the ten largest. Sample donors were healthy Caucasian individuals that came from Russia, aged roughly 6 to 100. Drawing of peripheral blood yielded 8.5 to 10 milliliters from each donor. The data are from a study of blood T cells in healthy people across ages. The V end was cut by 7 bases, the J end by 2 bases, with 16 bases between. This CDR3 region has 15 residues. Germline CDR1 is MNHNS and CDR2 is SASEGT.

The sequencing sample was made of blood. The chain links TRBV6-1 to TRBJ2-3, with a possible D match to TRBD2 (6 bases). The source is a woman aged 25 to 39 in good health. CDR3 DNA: TGTGCCAGCACTCAGACTAGAGCCCCCACAGATACGCAGTATTTT. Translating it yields CASTQTRAPTDTQYF.